Listed below are T cell receptor beta chains from one sample, sequenced in a study of cytomegalovirus exposure and HLA in healthy donors. Assay: immunoSEQ multiplex PCR; the TCRdb copy retains only in-frame clones and omits some. The sample shows tens of thousands of clones, 85% to 95% of them seen only once. The specimen sequenced was PBMCs. These receptors originate from a young woman in good health and CMV-seropositive. Each CDR3 is given with its conserved first and last residue. A D gene is named only where the DNA matches it firmly. Rows may omit the clone size; those that give it use once, few, many or a size class.

-	TRBV19	TRBJ2-1	once	TGTGCCAGTAGGTCCCGCACCAGCTCCTACAATGAGCAGTTCTTC	CASRSRTSSYNEQFF
TRBD1	TRBV14	TRBJ1-4	-	TGTGCCAGCAGCCAAGTCACCGGGACAGGGAATGAAAAACTGTTTTTT	CASSQVTGTGNEKLFF
-	TRBV25-1	TRBJ1-4	-	TGTGCCAGCAGTAAGGGACTTGAAAAACTGTTTTTT	CASSKGLEKLFF
TRBD1	TRBV10-3	TRBJ1-1	-	TGTGCCATCATGGCAGGGGGCAGAGACACTGAAGCTTTCTTT	CAIMAGGRDTEAFF
-	TRBV5-4	TRBJ2-7	-	TGTGCCAGCAGCTTGTCTGGTGGGGGGGCATACTACGAGCAGTACTTC	CASSLSGGGAYYEQYF
TRBD2	TRBV10-3	TRBJ2-2	once	TGTGCCATCAGATTAGCGGGGACCACCGGGGAGCTGTTTTTT	CAIRLAGTTGELFF
TRBD2	TRBV28	TRBJ2-3	-	TGTGCCAGCAGCCACGAGCGGGAGGGTAGCACAGATACGCAGTATTTT	CASSHEREGSTDTQYF
-	TRBV7-9	TRBJ2-1	-	TGTGCCAGCAGCCCCCCGAGGACAAGGGTTTATGAGCAGTTCTTC	CASSPPRTRVYEQFF
-	TRBV4-1	TRBJ2-3	-	TGCGCCAGCAGGCAAGAGGGGGGGTTGGATACGCAGTATTTT	CASRQEGGLDTQYF
-	TRBV7-2	TRBJ1-2	once	TGTGCCAGCAGCTTAGCGCGCAAAAACTATGGCTACACCTTC	CASSLARKNYGYTF
-	TRBV2	TRBJ2-5	-	TGTGCCAGCAGTGTCTTTGGTCAGGGAGAGACCCAGTACTTC	CASSVFGQGETQYF
-	TRBV27	TRBJ2-1	-	TGTGCCAGCAGTTTATTCTCAGCCGGGAGCTCCTACAATGAGCAGTTCTTC	CASSLFSAGSSYNEQFF
-	TRBV6-6	TRBJ1-1	-	TGTGCCAGCAGTCTTGCCTTCTATACTGAAGCTTTCTTT	CASSLAFYTEAFF
TRBD1	TRBV7-9	TRBJ2-7	-	TGTGCCAGCAGCCAACTCGGGACAGGGGAAAGGGTCGAGCAGTACTTC	CASSQLGTGERVEQYF
TRBD2	TRBV4-3	TRBJ2-2	-	TGCGCCAGCAGCCAAGTGTTAGCGGGAGGACCGAACACCGGGGAGCTGTTTTTT	CASSQVLAGGPNTGELFF
TRBD1	TRBV28	TRBJ1-3	-	TGTGCCAGCAGTTACGCTAAACTGACAGGGGGTGGAAACACCATATATTTT	CASSYAKLTGGGNTIYF
-	TRBV5-1	TRBJ2-1	-	TGCGCCAGCAGCTCCGGACTAAGGGACAATGAGCAGTTCTTC	CASSSGLRDNEQFF
-	TRBV4-3	TRBJ2-7	-	TGCGCCAGCAGCCAAGATCTTGGAGGCCGGTCCTACGAGCAGTACTTC	CASSQDLGGRSYEQYF
-	TRBV7-9	TRBJ2-1	-	TGTGCCAGCAGCTTCCAGGGCTTTGAGCAGTTCTTC	CASSFQGFEQFF
-	TRBV11-2	TRBJ2-3	-	TGTGCCAGCAGCGGGGAGTGGAGAGGCACAGATACGCAGTATTTT	CASSGEWRGTDTQYF
-	TRBV28	TRBJ2-5	-	TGTGCCAGCAGTGCCCCGGGTAGCGCTGAGACCCAGTACTTC	CASSAPGSAETQYF
-	TRBV30	TRBJ2-7	-	TGTGCCTGGAGCCAGAACTACGAGCAGTACTTC	CAWSQNYEQYF
-	TRBV28	TRBJ2-6	-	TGTGCCAGCAGTCTAAGCTCTGGGGCCAACGTCCTGACTTTC	CASSLSSGANVLTF
TRBD2	TRBV4-1	TRBJ2-7	-	TGCGCCAGCAGCCAAGTTGGGACTAGCTCGCGGGAGCAGTACTTC	CASSQVGTSSREQYF
-	TRBV4-2	TRBJ1-2	-	TGTGCCAGCAGCCAAGATAGTGGGGAGGCTGGCTACACCTTC	CASSQDSGEAGYTF
TRBD2	TRBV30	TRBJ2-7	-	TGTGCCTGGGTTCGGGCGGGAGCTGGCGAGCAGTACTTC	CAWVRAGAGEQYF
-	TRBV9	TRBJ2-7	-	TGTGCCAGCAGCCCCGCTAGCGACTACGAGCAGTACTTC	CASSPASDYEQYF
-	TRBV10-3	TRBJ2-3	-	TGTGCCATCAGTGGAGATAGCACAGATACGCAGTATTTT	CAISGDSTDTQYF
-	TRBV6-6	TRBJ1-5	-	TGTGCCAGCAGTTACTCGAGGAGGGCTGGCAATCAGCCCCAGCATTTT	CASSYSRRAGNQPQHF
-	TRBV30	TRBJ2-7	-	TGTGCCTGGGGGGGGAGTACCTACGAGCAGTACTTC	CAWGGSTYEQYF
TRBD2	TRBV19	TRBJ2-3	once	TGTGCCAGTAGCTTGGGGGGGACCATCCGCACAGATACGCAGTATTTT	CASSLGGTIRTDTQYF
TRBD1	TRBV6-5	TRBJ2-7	-	TGTGCCAGCAGTTCGTGGACAGGGGATTCCGCCGAGCAGTACTTC	CASSSWTGDSAEQYF
TRBD1	TRBV5-6	TRBJ2-7	few	TGTGCCAGCAGCCACACCGGGACAGGCTCCTACGAGCAGTACTTC	CASSHTGTGSYEQYF
TRBD1	TRBV6-1	TRBJ2-7	-	TGTGCCAGCAGTGGACAGGGGAGCCCCAGACCCTACGAGCAGTACTTC	CASSGQGSPRPYEQYF
-	TRBV29-1	TRBJ2-2	-	TGCAGCGTGTTGGAGAGCTTCACCGGGGAGCTGTTTTTT	CSVLESFTGELFF
TRBD1	TRBV2	TRBJ1-1	-	TGTGCCAGCAACGGGGACAGGGCTGAAGCTTTCTTT	CASNGDRAEAFF
TRBD1	TRBV6-4	TRBJ2-7	once	TGTGCCAGCAGAAGCGGGACAGGGTATTCCCTCTCCTACGAGCAGTACTTC	CASRSGTGYSLSYEQYF
-	TRBV9	TRBJ2-6	-	TGTGCCAGCAGCGACTTCAGGGTTCATGCGGCCAACGTCCTGACTTTC	CASSDFRVHAANVLTF
-	TRBV12-5	TRBJ1-2	-	TGTGCTAGTGGTTGGGATGGGGGCCACCGCGGCTACACCTTC	CASGWDGGHRGYTF
-	TRBV6-1	TRBJ2-7	-	TGTGCCAGCGCAGCGTACTACGAGCAGTACTTC	CASAAYYEQYF
-	TRBV7-9	TRBJ2-5	-	TGTGCCAGCAGCTTAGCTTCGGCAGGGGTAGAGACCCAGTACTTC	CASSLASAGVETQYF
TRBD1	TRBV9	TRBJ1-5	-	TGTGCCAGCAGCGTAAGACAGGGGTATTATAGCAATCAGCCCCAGCATTTT	CASSVRQGYYSNQPQHF
TRBD1	TRBV5-6	TRBJ1-1	-	TGTGCCAGCAGCGTAGGGACAGAGCCTGAAGCTTTCTTT	CASSVGTEPEAFF
TRBD1	TRBV7-7	TRBJ1-5	-	TGTGCCAGCAGCTTGGGCATCAGGGACAGGGGAAGGAATCAGCCCCAGCATTTT	CASSLGIRDRGRNQPQHF
-	TRBV11-2	TRBJ2-3	-	TGTGCCAGCAGCGTACGGACAGATACGCAGTATTTT	CASSVRTDTQYF
-	TRBV7-2	TRBJ2-1	-	TGTGCCAGCAGCTTCCGGGGATACAATGAGCAGTTCTTC	CASSFRGYNEQFF
-	TRBV7-9	TRBJ2-7	few	TGTGCCAGCAGCTGTCTCGTGTGCTACGAGCAGTACTTC	CASSCLVCYEQYF
-	TRBV2	TRBJ1-1	-	TGTGCCCTCAATTCCGGGACTGAAGCTTTCTTT	CALNSGTEAFF
TRBD1	TRBV4-3	TRBJ1-1	-	TGCGCCAGCAGCCAAGATTTATTTGGGACAGCTGAAGCTTTCTTT	CASSQDLFGTAEAFF
TRBD1	TRBV11-2	TRBJ2-7	-	TGTGCCAGCAGAATCTTACGGGGCAGGGGGTTCCACGAGCAGTACTTC	CASRILRGRGFHEQYF
-	TRBV6-5	TRBJ1-2	-	TGTGCCAGCAGCCGCGCGACAGAAGCTAACTATGGCTACACCTTC	CASSRATEANYGYTF
TRBD1	TRBV4-1	TRBJ1-1	-	TGCGCCAGCAGCCAGAGGACAGGCGGCCTGAAAGCTTTCTTT	CASSQRTGGLKAFF
-	TRBV7-6	TRBJ2-7	-	TGTGCCAGCAGCTTATCCGGAGCCTACGAGCAGTACTTC	CASSLSGAYEQYF
TRBD1	TRBV11-2	TRBJ2-7	-	TGTGCCAGCAGCTTATCCGACAGGGGTAGGCGCGAGCAGTACTTC	CASSLSDRGRREQYF
TRBD2	TRBV5-4	TRBJ2-5	-	TGTGCCAGCAGCCTACTAGCGGGAGGGGGGACCCAGTACTTC	CASSLLAGGGTQYF
TRBD2	TRBV25-1	TRBJ2-1	-	TGTGCCAGCAGTGAATTTTTTATCGGCGGGAGCTATGAGCAGTTCTTC	CASSEFFIGGSYEQFF
-	TRBV5-1	TRBJ1-2	-	TGCGCCAGCAGCTTGGAAACAGCAAGGGGCTATGGCTACACCTTC	CASSLETARGYGYTF
-	TRBV30	TRBJ1-1	-	TGTGCCTGGTCTCCCTTCGGGTTAAAGGACACTGAAGCTTTCTTT	CAWSPFGLKDTEAFF